The source of this T cell receptor (beta chain) is a study of CD8+ T cells in alopecia areata. TCR sequencing used cDNA made by reverse transcription of extracted RNA. Assay: immunoSEQ multiplex PCR; the TCRdb copy retains only in-frame clones and omits some. The table includes about 200,000 clones, 58% detected once. Treatment in this sample: oral pan-JAK inhibitor, 5-10 mg twice daily. Sorting from PBMCs produced CD4+ and CD8+ T cells. This CDR3 spans 12 amino acids. Trimming cost V 5 bases and J 3 bases, with 5 bases left between them. Germline assignment: CDR1 MNHEY and CDR2 SMNVEV (reference sequence).

Here the sequenced sample was CD4+ T cells sorted from blood, taken at week 24, from a patient treated with tofacitinib. This sequence was found in a human donor with alopecia areata. The chain couples TRBV27 to TRBJ1-5, with no clear D. The CDR3 loop reads CASSPTNQPQHF. As DNA, the CDR3 is TGTGCCAGCAGTCCCACCAATCAGCCCCAGCATTTT.